This is a list of T cell receptor beta chains from one sample in a study of cytomegalovirus exposure and HLA in healthy donors. Clones were read by immunoSEQ multiplex PCR, and TCRdb kept only the in-frame ones, dropping some. This table has about 140,000 clones, about 80% appearing once. Sample: PBMCs. The origin of the receptors is a man between 25 and 39 years old in good health and CMV-seronegative. Each CDR3 is given with its conserved first and last residue. Fields, in order: D gene, clone size, V gene, J gene, CDR3 protein, CDR3 DNA. D genes are given only for firm matches. Some rows mark clone size as missing; the rest say once, few, many or name a class of expanded clone.

d_call: TRBD1
clone_size: .
v_call: TRBV11-3
j_call: TRBJ1-1
cdr3_aa: CASSLGQGAQAFF
cdr3_nt: TGTGCCAGCAGCCTCGGCCAGGGGGCGCAAGCTTTCTTT

d_call: .
clone_size: once
v_call: TRBV30
j_call: TRBJ1-1
cdr3_aa: CAWNFRRNVQLGTEAFF
cdr3_nt: TGTGCCTGGAATTTTAGGCGGAACGTACAACTAGGCACTGAAGCTTTCTTT

d_call: .
clone_size: .
v_call: TRBV11-2
j_call: TRBJ2-3
cdr3_aa: CASSLRGSPGTDTQYF
cdr3_nt: TGTGCCAGCAGCTTAAGGGGGAGCCCGGGCACAGATACGCAGTATTTT

d_call: .
clone_size: .
v_call: TRBV14
j_call: TRBJ2-1
cdr3_aa: CASSRRVGVDYNEQFF
cdr3_nt: TGTGCCAGCAGCCGCCGGGTCGGGGTAGACTACAATGAGCAGTTCTTC

d_call: TRBD1
clone_size: .
v_call: TRBV18
j_call: TRBJ2-5
cdr3_aa: CASSPGQGETQYF
cdr3_nt: TGTGCCAGCTCTCCCGGACAGGGGGAGACCCAGTACTTC

d_call: .
clone_size: .
v_call: TRBV28
j_call: TRBJ2-1
cdr3_aa: CASSRAGALYNEQFF
cdr3_nt: TGTGCCAGCAGCCGGGCGGGGGCCCTCTACAATGAGCAGTTCTTC

d_call: TRBD1
clone_size: once
v_call: TRBV30
j_call: TRBJ1-4
cdr3_aa: CAWSTGQGRFF
cdr3_nt: TGTGCCTGGAGTACCGGACAGGGTAGATTTTTT

d_call: TRBD2
clone_size: .
v_call: TRBV7-2
j_call: TRBJ2-7
cdr3_aa: CASSLAGTSGNYEQYF
cdr3_nt: TGTGCCAGCAGCTTAGCCGGGACTAGCGGAAACTACGAGCAGTACTTC

d_call: .
clone_size: .
v_call: TRBV10-3
j_call: TRBJ2-2
cdr3_aa: CAISDQNGGTGELFF
cdr3_nt: TGTGCCATCAGTGATCAGAACGGGGGCACCGGGGAGCTGTTTTTT

d_call: .
clone_size: .
v_call: TRBV23-1
j_call: TRBJ2-7
cdr3_aa: CASSLRGASSYEQYF
cdr3_nt: TGCGCCAGCAGCCTTCGCGGGGCCAGCTCCTACGAGCAGTACTTC

d_call: TRBD2
clone_size: .
v_call: TRBV7-9
j_call: TRBJ2-1
cdr3_aa: CASSTGTSPDEQFF
cdr3_nt: TGTGCCAGCAGCACCGGGACTAGCCCCGATGAGCAGTTCTTC

d_call: TRBD1
clone_size: .
v_call: TRBV6-5
j_call: TRBJ1-2
cdr3_aa: CASSGQGSYGYTF
cdr3_nt: TGTGCCAGCAGTGGACAGGGAAGCTATGGCTACACCTTC

d_call: TRBD1
clone_size: .
v_call: TRBV29-1
j_call: TRBJ2-2
cdr3_aa: CSVAYRGTGELFF
cdr3_nt: TGCAGCGTTGCTTACAGGGGCACCGGGGAGCTGTTTTTT

d_call: .
clone_size: .
v_call: TRBV18
j_call: TRBJ2-7
cdr3_aa: CASSPGSSGSGEQYF
cdr3_nt: TGTGCCAGCTCACCTGGGTCTTCAGGCTCCGGCGAGCAGTACTTC

d_call: .
clone_size: .
v_call: TRBV7-2
j_call: TRBJ2-5
cdr3_aa: CASSLGRSGETQYF
cdr3_nt: TGTGCCAGCAGCTTAGGTAGAAGCGGAGAGACCCAGTACTTC

d_call: TRBD2
clone_size: .
v_call: TRBV5-8
j_call: TRBJ2-7
cdr3_aa: CASSHGGRAYEQYF
cdr3_nt: TGTGCCAGCAGCCATGGGGGGAGGGCCTACGAGCAGTACTTC

d_call: TRBD1
clone_size: once
v_call: TRBV28
j_call: TRBJ2-7
cdr3_aa: CASSRTGSDEQYF
cdr3_nt: TGTGCCAGCAGTCGGACAGGGAGCGACGAGCAGTACTTC

d_call: .
clone_size: .
v_call: TRBV28
j_call: TRBJ2-7
cdr3_aa: CASSPFSGRRQQYF
cdr3_nt: TGTGCCAGCAGTCCCTTCTCGGGAAGGCGGCAGCAGTACTTC

d_call: TRBD2
clone_size: .
v_call: TRBV5-4
j_call: TRBJ2-1
cdr3_aa: CASSLALPAGAEQFF
cdr3_nt: TGTGCCAGCAGCTTGGCCCTACCAGCGGGAGCTGAGCAGTTCTTC

d_call: .
clone_size: .
v_call: TRBV6-1
j_call: TRBJ1-5
cdr3_aa: CASSEVEGGDQPQHF
cdr3_nt: TGTGCCAGCAGTGAAGTCGAGGGGGGGGATCAGCCCCAGCATTTT

d_call: TRBD2
clone_size: .
v_call: TRBV7-8
j_call: TRBJ2-2
cdr3_aa: CASSLVSGRDTGELFF
cdr3_nt: TGTGCCAGCAGCTTAGTTAGCGGGAGGGACACCGGGGAGCTGTTTTTT

d_call: .
clone_size: .
v_call: TRBV5-4
j_call: TRBJ2-1
cdr3_aa: CASSLSAPSYNEQFF
cdr3_nt: TGTGCCAGCAGCTTGAGCGCACCCTCCTACAATGAGCAGTTCTTC

d_call: .
clone_size: .
v_call: TRBV11-3
j_call: TRBJ1-1
cdr3_aa: CASSLQGSAEAFF
cdr3_nt: TGTGCCAGCAGCCTACAGGGTTCCGCGGAAGCTTTCTTT

d_call: TRBD1
clone_size: .
v_call: TRBV11-2
j_call: TRBJ1-2
cdr3_aa: CASSLTLMGTGGNYGYTF
cdr3_nt: TGTGCCAGCAGCCTAACTCTTATGGGGACAGGGGGCAACTATGGCTACACCTTC

d_call: TRBD1
clone_size: .
v_call: TRBV5-1
j_call: TRBJ2-5
cdr3_aa: CASSSGQGRETQYF
cdr3_nt: TGCGCCAGCAGCTCGGGACAGGGAAGGGAGACCCAGTACTTC

d_call: .
clone_size: .
v_call: TRBV20-1
j_call: TRBJ2-5
cdr3_aa: CSARLQETQYF
cdr3_nt: TGCAGTGCTAGGTTACAAGAGACCCAGTACTTC

d_call: .
clone_size: .
v_call: TRBV5-1
j_call: TRBJ2-5
cdr3_aa: CASSPPTGEETQYF
cdr3_nt: TGCGCCAGCAGCCCACCGACAGGAGAAGAGACCCAGTACTTC

d_call: TRBD2
clone_size: .
v_call: TRBV7-7
j_call: TRBJ2-5
cdr3_aa: CASSAGLAGGGETQYF
cdr3_nt: TGTGCTAGCAGCGCCGGACTAGCGGGAGGGGGGGAGACCCAGTACTTC

d_call: TRBD1
clone_size: .
v_call: TRBV6-5
j_call: TRBJ2-7
cdr3_aa: CASSARDRSEQYF
cdr3_nt: TGTGCCAGCAGCGCTCGGGACAGGAGCGAGCAGTACTTC

d_call: .
clone_size: .
v_call: TRBV5-6
j_call: TRBJ2-7
cdr3_aa: CASSSTGAGGAYEQYF
cdr3_nt: TGTGCCAGCAGTTCCACCGGTGCAGGAGGGGCCTACGAGCAGTACTTC

d_call: .
clone_size: once
v_call: TRBV9
j_call: TRBJ2-6
cdr3_aa: CASKGGGSGANVLTF
cdr3_nt: TGTGCCAGCAAGGGAGGGGGCTCTGGGGCCAACGTCCTGACTTTC

d_call: TRBD2
clone_size: .
v_call: TRBV28
j_call: TRBJ2-7
cdr3_aa: CASSSPTSGRAYEQYF
cdr3_nt: TGTGCCAGCAGTTCACCGACTAGCGGGAGGGCCTACGAGCAGTACTTC

d_call: .
clone_size: .
v_call: TRBV5-1
j_call: TRBJ2-7
cdr3_aa: CASSRNSGRGYEQYF
cdr3_nt: TGCGCCAGCAGCCGCAATTCGGGAAGAGGCTACGAGCAGTACTTC

d_call: .
clone_size: .
v_call: TRBV7-6
j_call: TRBJ2-7
cdr3_aa: CASSSLSYEQYF
cdr3_nt: TGTGCCAGCAGCTCGCTCTCCTACGAGCAGTACTTC

d_call: .
clone_size: .
v_call: TRBV28
j_call: TRBJ1-1
cdr3_aa: CASSFGGTEAFF
cdr3_nt: TGTGCCAGCAGTTTCGGAGGCACTGAAGCTTTCTTT

d_call: .
clone_size: few
v_call: TRBV28
j_call: TRBJ2-7
cdr3_aa: CASLQSNRKYEQYF
cdr3_nt: TGTGCCAGCCTACAGTCAAATCGAAAATACGAGCAGTACTTC

d_call: TRBD2
clone_size: once
v_call: TRBV29-1
j_call: TRBJ2-3
cdr3_aa: CSVGLTSGNTDTQYF
cdr3_nt: TGCAGCGTTGGTTTGACTAGCGGGAACACAGATACGCAGTATTTT

d_call: .
clone_size: .
v_call: TRBV27
j_call: TRBJ1-5
cdr3_aa: CASSKGHYQPQHF
cdr3_nt: TGTGCCAGCAGTAAGGGACATTATCAGCCCCAGCATTTT

d_call: .
clone_size: .
v_call: TRBV18
j_call: TRBJ1-2
cdr3_aa: CASSRAGREDPGYTF
cdr3_nt: TGTGCCAGCTCACGGGCCGGACGGGAAGATCCTGGCTACACCTTC

d_call: .
clone_size: .
v_call: TRBV19
j_call: TRBJ2-1
cdr3_aa: CASSSEGYTWGYNEQFF
cdr3_nt: TGTGCCAGTAGTAGTGAGGGTTATACGTGGGGATACAATGAGCAGTTCTTC

d_call: .
clone_size: .
v_call: TRBV14
j_call: TRBJ1-1
cdr3_aa: CASSLGQEAFF
cdr3_nt: TGTGCCAGCAGCCTTGGACAGGAAGCTTTCTTT

d_call: TRBD2
clone_size: .
v_call: TRBV4-3
j_call: TRBJ2-2
cdr3_aa: CASTAGVANTGELFF
cdr3_nt: TGCGCCAGCACAGCGGGAGTTGCGAACACCGGGGAGCTGTTTTTT

d_call: .
clone_size: .
v_call: TRBV5-1
j_call: TRBJ1-1
cdr3_aa: CASSLGQDEAFF
cdr3_nt: TGCGCCAGCAGCTTGGGACAGGATGAAGCTTTCTTT

d_call: TRBD1
clone_size: .
v_call: TRBV28
j_call: TRBJ1-1
cdr3_aa: CASSLTGGQGGAFF
cdr3_nt: TGTGCCAGCAGTTTAACGGGCGGACAGGGAGGAGCTTTCTTT

d_call: .
clone_size: .
v_call: TRBV5-1
j_call: TRBJ2-7
cdr3_aa: CASSETGSYEQYF
cdr3_nt: TGCGCCAGCAGCGAGACAGGATCCTACGAGCAGTACTTC

d_call: .
clone_size: .
v_call: TRBV7-9
j_call: TRBJ1-1
cdr3_aa: CASSLGAGRLNTEAFF
cdr3_nt: TGTGCCAGCAGCTTAGGGGCAGGGCGGTTGAACACTGAAGCTTTCTTT

d_call: TRBD1
clone_size: .
v_call: TRBV9
j_call: TRBJ1-3
cdr3_aa: CASSATGGEGNTIYF
cdr3_nt: TGTGCCAGCAGCGCCACAGGGGGCGAAGGAAACACCATATATTTT

d_call: TRBD2
clone_size: .
v_call: TRBV13
j_call: TRBJ2-1
cdr3_aa: CASIRLAGDTSSYNEQFF
cdr3_nt: TGTGCCAGCATCCGACTAGCGGGAGACACCAGTTCCTACAATGAGCAGTTCTTC

d_call: TRBD2
clone_size: once
v_call: TRBV27
j_call: TRBJ2-1
cdr3_aa: CASSEPGLAGNEQFF
cdr3_nt: TGTGCCAGCAGTGAACCGGGACTAGCGGGTAATGAGCAGTTCTTC

d_call: TRBD2
clone_size: .
v_call: TRBV5-6
j_call: TRBJ2-1
cdr3_aa: CASSGIAGLYYNEQFF
cdr3_nt: TGTGCCAGCAGCGGGATAGCGGGCCTATACTACAATGAGCAGTTCTTC

d_call: TRBD2
clone_size: .
v_call: TRBV7-8
j_call: TRBJ2-7
cdr3_aa: CASSFTGTSGRTPSGQYF
cdr3_nt: TGTGCCAGCAGCTTCACCGGGACTAGCGGGAGGACCCCTTCGGGGCAGTACTTC

d_call: TRBD2
clone_size: .
v_call: TRBV11-2
j_call: TRBJ2-1
cdr3_aa: CASSLVAGGPTEQFF
cdr3_nt: TGTGCCAGCAGCTTAGTAGCGGGAGGGCCGACTGAGCAGTTCTTC

d_call: .
clone_size: .
v_call: TRBV7-2
j_call: TRBJ2-7
cdr3_aa: CASSLYGSEQYF
cdr3_nt: TGTGCCAGCAGCTTATACGGGTCCGAGCAGTACTTC

d_call: TRBD2
clone_size: .
v_call: TRBV7-8
j_call: TRBJ2-1
cdr3_aa: CATGTSESYNEQFF
cdr3_nt: TGTGCCACCGGGACTAGCGAGTCCTACAATGAGCAGTTCTTC

d_call: .
clone_size: .
v_call: TRBV9
j_call: TRBJ2-7
cdr3_aa: CASSVVGTGTLYF
cdr3_nt: .

d_call: TRBD2
clone_size: .
v_call: TRBV19
j_call: TRBJ2-1
cdr3_aa: CASSIKAGAVGEQFF
cdr3_nt: TGTGCCAGTAGTATAAAGGCGGGAGCGGTAGGTGAGCAGTTCTTC

d_call: .
clone_size: once
v_call: TRBV30
j_call: TRBJ1-2
cdr3_aa: CAPRGAGVGYTF
cdr3_nt: TGTGCCCCCCGGGGGGCAGGGGTGGGCTACACCTTC